This passage covers 3 T cell receptor beta chains from one sample sequenced in a study of lymphopenia after photon versus proton radiotherapy. Assay used: immunoSEQ multiplex PCR; TCRdb lists only in-frame clones, some missing. The profile shows approximately 150,000 clones, roughly nine tenths of them singletons. The starting material was peripheral blood, obtained from a patient treated with photon-based radiotherapy. These receptors were collected from a man aged 50 to 59 with gastric cancer.

This clone was picked up one time. The chain couples TRBV5-1 to TRBJ2-3, with a tentative D call TRBD1 (6 bases). From germline, CDR1 is SGHRS and CDR2 YFSETQ. Trimming removed 4 bases from V and 1 base from J, with 16 bases in between. The CDR3 is made up of 16 amino acids. The CDR3 DNA sequence: TGCGCCAGCAGCCCCCAACAGGGTGGGGGCACAGATACGCAGTATTTT. Translated, it gives CASSPQQGGGTDTQYF.

The gene calls are TRBV19 and TRBJ2-1; TRBD1 aligns across 7 bases. V lost 3 bases to trimming and J lost 1 base; unmatched junction nucleotides: 9. Germline lookup yields CDR1 LNHDA and CDR2 SQIVND (reference sequence). This CDR3 spans 17 amino acids. The CDR3 reads CASSIIPTGSSYNEQFF. The CDR3, as DNA: TGTGCCAGTAGTATCATCCCGACAGGGTCGTCCTACAATGAGCAGTTCTTC.

V is TRBV6-6 and J is TRBJ1-5; 7 positions agree with TRBD1. V dropped 6 bases and J dropped 5; count of bases not matched to a gene: 13. The CDR3 covers 16 residues. Germline CDR1 and CDR2: MNHNY and SVGAGI (reference sequence). In DNA form, the CDR3 reads TGTGCCAGCAGCCCGTTTAGACAGGGAATGGATCAGCCCCAGCATTTT. This gives the protein CASSPFRQGMDQPQHF.